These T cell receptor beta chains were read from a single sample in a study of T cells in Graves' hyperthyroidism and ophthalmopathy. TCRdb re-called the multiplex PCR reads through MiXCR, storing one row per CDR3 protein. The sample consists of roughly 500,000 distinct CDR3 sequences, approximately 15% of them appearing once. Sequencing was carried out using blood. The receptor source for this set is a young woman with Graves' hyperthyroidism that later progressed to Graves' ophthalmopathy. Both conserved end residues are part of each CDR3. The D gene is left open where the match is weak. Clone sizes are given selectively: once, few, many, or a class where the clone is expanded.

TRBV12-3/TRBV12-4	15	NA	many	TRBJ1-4	CASRAQVGFNEKLFF	TGTGCCAGCAGGGCTCAGGTGGGGTTTAATGAAAAACTGTTTTTT
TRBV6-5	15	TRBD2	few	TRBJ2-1	CASSYPRGGNNEQFF	TGTGCCAGCAGTTACCCGCGCGGGGGGAACAATGAGCAGTTCTTC
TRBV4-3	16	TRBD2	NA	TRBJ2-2	CASSQERSSGNGELFF	TGCGCCAGCAGCCAAGAACGTTCTAGCGGGAACGGGGAGCTGTTTTTT
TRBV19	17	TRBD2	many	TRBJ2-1	CASSGPWTSGTYNEQFF	TGTGCCAGTAGCGGACCTTGGACTAGCGGGACCTACAATGAGCAGTTCTTC
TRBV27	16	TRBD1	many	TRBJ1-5	CASSNRGQFSNQPQHF	TGTGCCAGCAGTAACAGGGGGCAGTTTAGCAATCAGCCCCAGCATTTT
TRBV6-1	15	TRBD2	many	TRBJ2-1	CASSERREWYNEQFF	TGTGCCAGCAGTGAAAGGCGGGAGTGGTACAATGAGCAGTTCTTC
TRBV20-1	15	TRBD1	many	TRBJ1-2	CSASAYRGQSYGYTF	TGCAGTGCTTCAGCTTACAGGGGGCAAAGCTATGGCTACACCTTC
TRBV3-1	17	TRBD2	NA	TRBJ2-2	CASSRPTSGSNTGELFF	TGTGCCAGCAGCCGTCCGACTAGCGGGAGCAACACCGGGGAGCTGTTTTTT
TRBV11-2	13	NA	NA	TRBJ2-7	CASTQPRGYEQYF	TGTGCCAGCACCCAACCGAGGGGCTACGAGCAGTACTTC
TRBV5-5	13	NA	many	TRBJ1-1	CASSLGPEGQAFF	TGTGCCAGCAGCTTAGGACCGGAGGGCCAAGCTTTCTTT
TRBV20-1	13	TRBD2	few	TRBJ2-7	CSAPIAGGNEQYF	TGCAGTGCCCCGATAGCGGGAGGCAACGAGCAGTACTTC
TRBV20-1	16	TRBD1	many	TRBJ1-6	CSPLGTVEGYNSPLHF	TGCAGCCCTCTCGGGACAGTGGAAGGGTATAATTCACCCCTCCACTTT
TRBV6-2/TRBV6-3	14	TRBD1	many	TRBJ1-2	CASSDGRGTYGYTF	TGTGCCAGCAGCGACGGCAGGGGGACCTATGGCTACACCTTC
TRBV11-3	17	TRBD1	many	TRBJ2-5	CASSLARGGPIGETQYF	TGTGCCAGCAGCTTAGCTCGAGGGGGCCCTATCGGGGAGACCCAGTACTTC
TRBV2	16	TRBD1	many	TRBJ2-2	CASSGGTGRYTGELFF	TGTGCCAGCAGCGGTGGGACAGGGAGGTATACCGGGGAGCTGTTTTTT